The 25 T cell receptor beta chains presented below share a single source sample, sequenced in a study of human versus mouse CDR3 diversity and MHC coevolution. Produced via immunoSEQ multiplex PCR; TCRdb's table is partial and in-frame only. The sample lists roughly 86,000 clones, 93% occurring once. The sequencing input was naive CD4+ T cells from blood. The subset: CD45RO-negative CD62L-positive naive CD4 T cells. Source of these receptors: a person between 25 and 75 years old in good health.

The J gene is TRBJ1-1, the V gene TRBV18; D unresolved. The CDR3 runs to 14 residues. Trimming removed 3 bases at V and 3 bases at J, with 11 bases between. Germline values: CDR1 KGHSH, CDR2 LQKENI. The CDR3 DNA reads TGTGCCAGCTCACCTCCATCAGTGTACACTGAAGCTTTCTTT. Translation: CASSPPSVYTEAFF.

The chain joins TRBV6-1 to TRBJ2-7; 7 bases are a match to TRBD1. The J segment lost 4 bases and the V segment lost 6 bases, leaving 9 bases of the junction unmatched. The CDR3 consists of 14 residues. Germline CDR1 and CDR2: MNHNS and SASEGT. CDR3 loop: CASRWDSSTYEQYF. In DNA, the CDR3 is TGTGCCAGCAGGTGGGACAGTTCAACATACGAGCAGTACTTC.

The genes are TRBV19 and TRBJ2-7; D perhaps matches TRBD1 (6 bases). This CDR3 contains 14 residues. Trimming took 3 bases from V and 9 from J, leaving 18 bases between them. Germline CDR1 is LNHDA and CDR2 is SQIVND (reference sequence). CDR3 loop: CASSIARGVAAQYF. In DNA, the CDR3 is TGTGCCAGTAGTATCGCCAGGGGTGTAGCCGCGCAGTACTTC.

The J gene is TRBJ2-1, the V gene TRBV5-1; 8 bases map to TRBD2. The CDR3 is 13 amino acids. Germline CDR1 is SGHRS and CDR2 is YFSETQ. V lost 3 bases and J lost 9; bases outside the gene matches: 5. Here the CDR3 reads CASSSGLVSEQFF. The DNA of the CDR3 is TGCGCCAGCAGCTCGGGACTAGTCTCTGAGCAGTTCTTC.

This chain links TRBV7-2 with TRBJ1-1, with D unresolved. The germline V gene has CDR1 SGHTA and CDR2 FQGNSA. Trimming took off 1 base at V and 5 bases at J, with 14 bases between the two ends. The CDR3 is 15 residues long. In nucleotides, the CDR3 is TGTGCCAGCAGCTTAGGGTCCCCTATGAGGACTGAAGCTTTCTTT. Its translation: CASSLGSPMRTEAFF.

The rearrangement uses TRBV7-9 and TRBJ2-5; 7 nucleotides align to TRBD2. The J call may be faulty, since TRBJ2-7 better matches the DNA end. The CDR3 sequence is 15 residues long. Germline assignment: CDR1 SEHNR and CDR2 FQNEAQ (reference sequence). The CDR3 nucleotides read TGTGCCAGCAGCCTCCATCGTGCGGGAGCATACGAGCAGTACTTC. It codes for CASSLHRAGAYEQYF.

This chain uses TRBV7-9 with TRBJ2-1, with TRBD2 matching 13 bases. CDR1 and CDR2 from the germline V gene are SEHNR and FQNEAQ (reference sequence). Germline trimming cut 5 bases from V and 5 bases from J; bases unmatched to any gene: 6. The CDR3 spans 16 residues. DNA for the CDR3: TGTGCCAGCAGCACAGGACTAGCGGGAGAAGACAATGAGCAGTTCTTC. This gives the protein CASSTGLAGEDNEQFF.

This chain links TRBV6-6 with TRBJ2-1, with 7 bases fitting TRBD2. Germline V lookup: CDR1 MNHNY, CDR2 SVGAGI (reference sequence). V lost 3 bases and J lost 13; bases outside the gene matches: 6. CDR3 length: 12 amino acids. The CDR3 DNA sequence: TGTGCCAGCAGTTATATGGGGGGGTATCAGTTCTTC. Its translation: CASSYMGGYQFF.

The chain recombines TRBV5-1 with TRBJ2-5, with a tentative D call TRBD1 (6 bases). The CDR3 is made up of 13 amino acids. CDR1 SGHRS and CDR2 YFSETQ come from the germline V gene. V was shortened by 2 bases and J by 5 bases, with 10 bases between the two germline ends. In DNA, the CDR3 is TGCGCCAGCAGCTTCGGGACACCGGAGACCCAGTACTTC. It specifies CASSFGTPETQYF.

The chain carries TRBV11-1 and TRBJ2-7, with 9 bases identical to TRBD1. J lost 8 bases, V lost 1 base, and 15 bases had no gene match. The CDR3 loop spans 17 amino acids. Germline V gives CDR1 SGHAT, CDR2 FQDESV (reference sequence). CDR3 nucleotides: TGTGCCAGCAGCTTAGAAGGCCAAACAGGGGGCGGTTCAAAGCAGTACTTC. Translating gives CASSLEGQTGGGSKQYF.

J is TRBJ1-5 and V is TRBV9; TRBD1 matches 12 bases. Germline V gene lookup returns CDR1 SGDLS and CDR2 YYNGEE. CDR3 length: 17 residues. Unmatched junction bases numbered 4, after V lost 3 bases and J lost 0 bases. CDR3 sequence reads: CASSGRGQGASNQPQHF. CDR3 sequence (DNA): TGTGCCAGCAGCGGACGGGGACAGGGGGCTAGCAATCAGCCCCAGCATTTT.

The chain has TRBV7-7 and TRBJ2-7, with 8 nucleotides matching TRBD2. J gave up 0 bases and V 6 bases, and 4 bases lay outside the gene matches. Germline V gives CDR1 SSHAT, CDR2 FNYEAQ (reference sequence). This CDR3 spans 14 amino acids. The CDR3 region has the DNA TGTGCCAGCAGTTCCGGGACTAGCTCCTACGAGCAGTACTTC. Amino acids: CASSSGTSSYEQYF.

This clone was seen a handful of times. This sequence joins TRBV6-4 and TRBJ1-5, with D perhaps TRBD1 (5 bases). Trimming took off 0 bases at V and 3 bases at J, with 9 bases between the two ends. The CDR3 contains 15 residues. The germline gives CDR1 MRHNA, CDR2 SNTAGT. The CDR3 bases are TGTGCCAGCAGTGACTCAGCGGGGCACAATCAGCCCCAGCATTTT. Its protein product is CASSDSAGHNQPQHF.

The chain joins TRBV7-2 to TRBJ2-7, with 11 bases lining up with TRBD1. This CDR3 has 15 residues. Germline CDR1 SGHTA, CDR2 FQGNSA. Trimming took 1 base from V and 4 from J; bases not matched to a gene: 3. CDR3 sequence: CASSLEDRGHYEQYF. The CDR3 nucleotides read TGTGCCAGCAGCTTAGAGGACAGGGGGCATTACGAGCAGTACTTC.

This sequence joins TRBV12-5 and TRBJ2-7, with 7 bases aligning to TRBD1. Germline lookup yields CDR1 LGHNT and CDR2 FRNRAP. The V gene end was trimmed by 2 bases and the J gene end by 3 bases; junction bases not matched to a gene: 10. This CDR3 comprises 16 residues. CDR3 bases: TGTGCTAGTGGTTTGCCCGGGACAGCGCGGAACTACGAGCAGTACTTC. Protein sequence: CASGLPGTARNYEQYF.

The rearrangement joins TRBV7-2 to TRBJ1-3, with TRBD1 as a possible D gene (5 bases). The CDR3 is 15 residues long. Germline V gives CDR1 SGHTA, CDR2 FQGNSA. The V end lost 5 bases, the J end lost 4 bases, and 15 bases lay between the germline ends. The CDR3 protein is CASSLRALGGNTIYF. CDR3 DNA: TGTGCCAGCAGCCTCAGGGCTTTAGGGGGAAACACCATATATTTT.

As to this clone: An end of the junction differs from the germline gene, which may be a read error. The same CDR3 also results from other DNA sequences found in this sample. The rearrangement joins TRBV7-2 to TRBJ1-5; 9 bases are shared with TRBD1. In germline, CDR1 is SGHTA, CDR2 FQGNSA. The CDR3 is 15 residues long. CDR3 nucleotide sequence: TGTGCCAGCAGCTTGGGACAGGGCAGCAACCAGCCCCAGCATTTT. The encoded protein is CASSLGQGSNQPQHF.

The chain has TRBV6-5 and TRBJ1-1, with 8 nucleotides matching TRBD1. This CDR3 has 15 residues. Germline-derived CDR1 and CDR2 are MNHEY and SVGAGI. Germline trimming cut 5 bases from V and 4 bases from J; bases unmatched to any gene: 9. Here the CDR3 reads CASSTARQGSTEAFF. Here the CDR3 DNA reads TGTGCCAGCAGTACCGCTAGACAGGGGAGCACTGAAGCTTTCTTT.

The chain couples TRBV15 to TRBJ2-1; TRBD1 might be the D (8 bases). Germline V gene sequence: CDR1 LNHNV, CDR2 YYDKDF (reference sequence). The CDR3 totals 14 residues. The V and J ends lost 5 bases and 7 bases respectively, with 15 bases between them. CDR3 nucleotides: TGTGCCACCAGCCAAAACAGGGGGGGAAATGAGCAGTTCTTC. Residues: CATSQNRGGNEQFF.

The chain carries TRBV11-2 and TRBJ1-3; D is undetermined. Germline V lookup: CDR1 SGHAT, CDR2 FQNNGV. V dropped 2 bases and J dropped 1 base, with 6 bases sitting between them. The CDR3 is made up of 14 amino acids. The DNA for the CDR3 is TGTGCCAGCAGCTTAAGCGGTTCTGGAAACACCATATATTTT. As protein: CASSLSGSGNTIYF.

V usage is TRBV5-1 and J usage is TRBJ2-1; TRBD2 aligns across 7 bases. This CDR3 is 17 amino acids long. The V gene end was trimmed by 3 bases and the J gene end by 2 bases; junction bases not matched to a gene: 11. Germline V gene lookup returns CDR1 SGHRS and CDR2 YFSETQ. For the CDR3, the DNA is TGCGCCAGCAGCTACACCGTCGTGGGAGGGACCTACAATGAGCAGTTCTTC. Protein product: CASSYTVVGGTYNEQFF.

This sequence joins TRBV2 and TRBJ2-5, with 7 bases fitting TRBD1. V gave up 3 bases and J gave up 5 bases; unmatched junction bases: 9. The CDR3 extends over 15 amino acids. Germline CDR1 and CDR2: SNHLY and FYNNEI. DNA of the CDR3: TGTGCCAGCAGTGAGAGGCGACAGGGACGGGAGACCCAGTACTTC. Protein: CASSERRQGRETQYF.

The chain is built from TRBV5-1 and TRBJ2-1; 10 nucleotides align to TRBD1. The germline V gene encodes CDR1 SGHRS and CDR2 YFSETQ. V shed 7 bases and J 2 bases; nucleotides not matched to a gene: 12. This CDR3 has 17 residues. The chain's CDR3 is CASFWDRGTETYNEQFF. In DNA form, the CDR3 reads TGCGCCAGCTTCTGGGACAGGGGAACGGAGACCTACAATGAGCAGTTCTTC.

This sequence joins TRBV7-2 and TRBJ1-2; D is perhaps TRBD1 (6 bases). The germline V and J ends were trimmed by 2 bases and 8 bases, with 12 bases remaining between them. This CDR3 is 13 amino acids long. Germline V gives CDR1 SGHTA, CDR2 FQGNSA. DNA of the CDR3: TGTGCCAGCAGCTTAAATAGGGGGAACGGCTACACCTTC. Translating it yields CASSLNRGNGYTF.

J is TRBJ2-4 and V is TRBV30; 9 nucleotides align to TRBD1. The J segment lost 6 bases and the V segment lost 8 bases, leaving 8 bases of the junction unmatched. The germline V gene has CDR1 GTSNPN and CDR2 SVGIG (reference sequence). The CDR3 has 13 residues. In DNA form, the CDR3 reads TGTGCCGGAACAGGGGGCGGCGGAAACATTCAGTACTTC. This gives the protein CAGTGGGGNIQYF.